The clone carrying this TCR beta chain was observed many times. What it binds is unknown. V was clipped by 0 bases and J by 1 base; unmatched bases: 4. Germline CDR1 is SGHTA and CDR2 is FQGNSA. CDR3 length: 16 amino acids. This sample was taken from a study of T cell repertoires in cytomegalovirus infection. General study points: CMV-specific TCR beta clonotypes restricted by HLA-C were the ones dominating the ex vivo response.

TCRdb re-derived calls from the reads in MiXCR, one entry per CDR3 protein. The table has a few hundred thousand distinct CDR3 sequences, roughly 29% seen once. The sample comprised PBMCs. The chain is built from TRBV7-2 and TRBJ2-7, with 9 bases lining up with TRBD1. The receptor was isolated from a human donor in good health (CMV status not recorded). Some clones in this sample may be carry-over from other donors' samples. The chain's CDR3 is CASSLAGQGSSYEQYF. The DNA for the CDR3 is TGTGCCAGCAGCTTAGCGGGACAGGGAAGTTCCTACGAGCAGTACTTC.